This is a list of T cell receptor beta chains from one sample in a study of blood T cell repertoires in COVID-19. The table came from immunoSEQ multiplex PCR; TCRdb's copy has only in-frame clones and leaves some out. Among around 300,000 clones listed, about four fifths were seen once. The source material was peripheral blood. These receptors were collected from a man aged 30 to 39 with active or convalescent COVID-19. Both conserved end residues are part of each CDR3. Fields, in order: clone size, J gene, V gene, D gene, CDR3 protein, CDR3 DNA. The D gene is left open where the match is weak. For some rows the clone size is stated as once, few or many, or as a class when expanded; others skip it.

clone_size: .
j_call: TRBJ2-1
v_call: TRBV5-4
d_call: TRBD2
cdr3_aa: CASSQPGRREQFF
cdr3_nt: TGTGCCAGCAGCCAACCCGGGAGGCGCGAGCAGTTCTTC

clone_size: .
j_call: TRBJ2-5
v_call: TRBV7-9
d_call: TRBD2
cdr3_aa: CASSSSAGETQYF
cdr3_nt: TGTGCCAGCAGCTCATCAGCGGGGGAGACCCAGTACTTC

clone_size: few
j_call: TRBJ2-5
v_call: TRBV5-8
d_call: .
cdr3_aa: CASSLVQGLGETQYF
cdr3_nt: TGTGCCAGCAGCTTGGTTCAGGGCCTAGGAGAGACCCAGTACTTC

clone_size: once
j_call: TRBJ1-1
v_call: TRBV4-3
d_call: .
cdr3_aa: CASSQSYQGLWGAFF
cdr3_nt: TGCGCCAGCAGCCAGAGCTACCAGGGGCTATGGGGGGCTTTCTTT

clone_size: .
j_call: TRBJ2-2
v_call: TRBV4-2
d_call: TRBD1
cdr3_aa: CASSQQGTGGTGELFF
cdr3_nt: TGTGCCAGCAGCCAACAAGGGACAGGGGGAACCGGGGAGCTGTTTTTT

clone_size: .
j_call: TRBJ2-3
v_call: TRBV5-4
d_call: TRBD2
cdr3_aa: CASSSRTSGGPLSTQYF
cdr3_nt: TGTGCCAGCAGCTCACGGACTAGCGGGGGGCCCTTGAGTACGCAGTATTTT

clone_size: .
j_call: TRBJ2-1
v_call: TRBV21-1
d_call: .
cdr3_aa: CASNPRPGREGGDEQFF
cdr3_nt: TGTGCCAGCAACCCTAGGCCAGGGCGGGAGGGTGGCGATGAGCAGTTCTTC

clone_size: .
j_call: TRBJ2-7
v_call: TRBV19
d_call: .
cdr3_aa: CASSIAEVSYEQYF
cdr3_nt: TGTGCCAGTAGTATAGCGGAGGTTTCCTACGAGCAGTACTTC

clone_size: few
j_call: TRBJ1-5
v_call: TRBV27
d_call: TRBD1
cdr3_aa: CASSFGQGGNQPQHF
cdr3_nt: TGTGCCAGCAGTTTCGGACAGGGGGGTAATCAGCCCCAGCATTTT

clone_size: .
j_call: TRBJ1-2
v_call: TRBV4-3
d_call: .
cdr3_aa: CASSQSNLRKNYTF
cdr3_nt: TGCGCCAGCAGCCAATCGAATCTGAGAAAGAACTACACCTTC

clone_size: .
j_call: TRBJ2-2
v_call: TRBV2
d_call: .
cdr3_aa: CARGGTIHTGELFF
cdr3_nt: TGTGCCAGGGGAGGGACAATTCACACCGGGGAGCTGTTTTTT

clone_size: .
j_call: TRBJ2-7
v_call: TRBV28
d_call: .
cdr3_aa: CATSGYPTYEQYF
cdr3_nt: TGTGCCACCTCAGGGTACCCTACCTACGAGCAGTACTTC

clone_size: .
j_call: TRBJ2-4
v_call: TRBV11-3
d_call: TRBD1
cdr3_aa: CASSLGQGRIQYF
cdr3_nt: TGTGCCAGCAGCCTCGGACAGGGACGCATTCAGTACTTC

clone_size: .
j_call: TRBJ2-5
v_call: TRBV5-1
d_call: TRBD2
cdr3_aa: CASRVGLAGGPQLGGRETQYF
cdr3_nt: TGCGCCAGCAGGGTTGGTCTAGCGGGGGGCCCTCAACTCGGCGGGAGAGAGACCCAGTACTTC

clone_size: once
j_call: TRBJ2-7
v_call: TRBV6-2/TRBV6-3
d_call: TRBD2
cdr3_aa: CASSHGGGQQYF
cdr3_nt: TGTGCCAGCAGCCACGGGGGGGGGCAGCAGTACTTC

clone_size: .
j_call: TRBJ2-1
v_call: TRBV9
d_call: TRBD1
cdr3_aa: CASSVTGQGVGSGNYNEQFF
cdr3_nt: TGTGCCAGCAGCGTAACCGGACAGGGGGTGGGTAGCGGGAATTACAATGAGCAGTTCTTC

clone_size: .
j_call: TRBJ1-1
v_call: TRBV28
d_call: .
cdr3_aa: CASGRLMNTEAFF
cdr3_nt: TGTGCCAGCGGTAGACTAATGAACACTGAAGCTTTCTTT

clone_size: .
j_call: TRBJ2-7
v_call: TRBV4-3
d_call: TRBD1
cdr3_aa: CASSPTTGGSYEQYF
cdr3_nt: TGCGCCAGCAGCCCCACGACAGGGGGTTCCTACGAGCAGTACTTC

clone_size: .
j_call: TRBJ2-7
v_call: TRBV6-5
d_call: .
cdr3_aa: CASSYGASSYEQYF
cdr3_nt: TGTGCCAGCAGTTACGGGGCAAGCTCCTACGAGCAGTACTTC

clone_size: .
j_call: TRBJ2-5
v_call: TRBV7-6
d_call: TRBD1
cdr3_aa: CASSSRDREETQYF
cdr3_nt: TGTGCCAGCAGCTCCCGGGACAGGGAAGAGACCCAGTACTTC

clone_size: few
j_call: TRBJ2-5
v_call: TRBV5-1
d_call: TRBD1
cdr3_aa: CASSLVGDRGETQYF
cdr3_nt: TGCGCCAGCAGCTTGGTGGGGGACAGGGGAGAGACCCAGTACTTC

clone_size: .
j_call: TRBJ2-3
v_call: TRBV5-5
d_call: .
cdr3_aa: CASSSRRQGSTDTQYF
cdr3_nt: TGTGCCAGCAGCTCACGACGGCAGGGCTCCACAGATACGCAGTATTTT

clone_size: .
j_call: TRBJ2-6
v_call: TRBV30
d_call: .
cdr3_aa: CASRVAGANVLTF
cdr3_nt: TGTGCCAGCCGGGTAGCTGGGGCCAACGTCCTGACTTTC

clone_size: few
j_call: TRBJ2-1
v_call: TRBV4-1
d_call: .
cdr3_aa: CASSSSGVYNEQFF
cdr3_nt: TGCGCCAGCAGCTCCAGCGGAGTTTACAATGAGCAGTTCTTC

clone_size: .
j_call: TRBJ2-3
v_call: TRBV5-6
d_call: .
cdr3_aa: CASSLSRLGDTQYF
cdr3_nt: TGTGCCAGCAGCTTGTCCCGACTGGGAGATACGCAGTATTTT

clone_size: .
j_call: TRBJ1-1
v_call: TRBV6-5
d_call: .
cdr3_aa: CASSPQGTEAFF
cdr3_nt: TGTGCCAGCAGCCCCCAGGGAACTGAAGCTTTCTTT

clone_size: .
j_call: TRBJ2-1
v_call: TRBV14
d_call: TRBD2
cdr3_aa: CASSQVGGGPYNEQFF
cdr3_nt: TGTGCCAGCAGCCAGGTTGGGGGAGGGCCTTACAATGAGCAGTTCTTC

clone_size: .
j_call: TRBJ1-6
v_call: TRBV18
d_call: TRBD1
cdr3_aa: CASSSGTERVNSPLHF
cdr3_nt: TGTGCCAGCTCATCCGGGACAGAGAGAGTTAATTCACCCCTCCACTTT

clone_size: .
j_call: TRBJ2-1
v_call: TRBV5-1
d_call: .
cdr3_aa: CASSLVGETYNEQFF
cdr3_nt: TGCGCCAGCAGCTTGGTCGGCGAGACTTACAATGAGCAGTTCTTC

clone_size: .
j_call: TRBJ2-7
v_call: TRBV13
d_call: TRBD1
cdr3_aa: CASSRGQGKQYF
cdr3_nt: TGTGCCAGCAGCCGGGGACAGGGCAAGCAGTACTTC

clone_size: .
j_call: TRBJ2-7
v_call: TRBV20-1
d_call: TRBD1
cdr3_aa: CSGQVAYEQYF
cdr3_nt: TGCAGCGGACAGGTAGCATACGAGCAGTACTTC

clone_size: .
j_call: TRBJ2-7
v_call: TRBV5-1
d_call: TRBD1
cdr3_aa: CASTRRQGAHEQYF
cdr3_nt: TGCGCCAGCACCCGCAGACAGGGGGCCCACGAGCAGTACTTC

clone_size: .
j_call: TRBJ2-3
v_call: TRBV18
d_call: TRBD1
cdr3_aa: CASSPFPGQSTDTQYF
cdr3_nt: TGTGCCAGCTCTCCCTTCCCGGGACAGTCCACAGATACGCAGTATTTT

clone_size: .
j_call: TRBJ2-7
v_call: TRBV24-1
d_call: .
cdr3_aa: CATSDLFSPYVGGLKPYEQYF
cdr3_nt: TGTGCCACCAGTGATTTATTCTCCCCGTACGTGGGAGGACTTAAACCGTACGAGCAGTACTTC

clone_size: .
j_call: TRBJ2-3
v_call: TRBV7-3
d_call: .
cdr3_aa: CASSLEWGGPDTQYF
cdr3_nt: TGTGCCAGCAGCTTAGAGTGGGGGGGGCCAGATACGCAGTATTTT

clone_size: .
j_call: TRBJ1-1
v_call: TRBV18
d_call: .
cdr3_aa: CASSPSGNTEAFF
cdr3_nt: TGTGCCAGCTCACCGAGCGGGAACACTGAAGCTTTCTTT

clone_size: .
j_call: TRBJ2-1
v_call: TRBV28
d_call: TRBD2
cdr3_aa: CATEAGGGYNEQFF
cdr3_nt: TGTGCCACAGAAGCGGGAGGGGGCTACAATGAGCAGTTCTTC

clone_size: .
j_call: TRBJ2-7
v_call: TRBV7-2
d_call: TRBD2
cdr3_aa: CASRLRVAGGPGAYEQYF
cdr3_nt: TGTGCCAGCCGCCTGAGGGTAGCGGGAGGGCCAGGCGCCTACGAGCAGTACTTC

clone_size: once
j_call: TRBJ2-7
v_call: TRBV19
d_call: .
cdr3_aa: CASSIDREYEQYF
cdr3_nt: TGTGCCAGTAGTATAGACAGGGAATACGAGCAGTACTTC

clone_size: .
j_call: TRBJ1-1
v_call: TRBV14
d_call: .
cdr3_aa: CASSQARNTEAFF
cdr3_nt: TGTGCCAGCAGCCAGGCTAGGAACACTGAAGCTTTCTTT

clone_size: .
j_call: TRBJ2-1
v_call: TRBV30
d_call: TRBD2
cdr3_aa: CAWSGAASGIRGGYNEQFF
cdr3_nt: TGTGCCTGGAGTGGGGCCGCTAGCGGGATTAGAGGAGGGTACAATGAGCAGTTCTTC

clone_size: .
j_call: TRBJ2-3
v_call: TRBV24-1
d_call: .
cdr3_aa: CATSNVGPDTQYF
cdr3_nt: TGTGCCACCAGTAACGTTGGGCCAGATACGCAGTATTTT

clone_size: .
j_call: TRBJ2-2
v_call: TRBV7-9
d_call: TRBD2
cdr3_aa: CASSKGLARGEELFF
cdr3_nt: TGTGCCAGCAGCAAGGGACTAGCGAGAGGGGAGGAGCTGTTTTTT

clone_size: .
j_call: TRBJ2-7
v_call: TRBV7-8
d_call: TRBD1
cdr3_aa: CASRTGAGQGSTEQYF
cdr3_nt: TGTGCCAGCAGAACCGGGGCGGGACAGGGGTCTACCGAGCAGTACTTC

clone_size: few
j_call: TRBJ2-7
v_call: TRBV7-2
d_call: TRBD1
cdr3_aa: CASSFLWDRPSEQYF
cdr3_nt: TGTGCCAGCAGCTTTCTCTGGGACAGGCCGTCCGAGCAGTACTTC

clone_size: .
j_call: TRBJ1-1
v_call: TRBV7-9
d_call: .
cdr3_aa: CASSLGPPAEAFF
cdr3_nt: TGTGCCAGCAGCTTAGGTCCCCCAGCTGAAGCTTTCTTT

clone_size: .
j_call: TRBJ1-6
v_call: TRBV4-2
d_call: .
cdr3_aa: CASSQRQGNSPLHF
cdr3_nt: TGTGCCAGCAGCCAGCGGCAGGGTAATTCACCCCTCCACTTT

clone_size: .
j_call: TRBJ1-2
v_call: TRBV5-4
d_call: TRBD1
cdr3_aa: CASSLRTGEGYTF
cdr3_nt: TGTGCCAGCAGCTTGAGGACAGGCGAAGGCTACACCTTC

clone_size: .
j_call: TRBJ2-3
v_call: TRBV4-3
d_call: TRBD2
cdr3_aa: CASSQLMGGEAGDTQYF
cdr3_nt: TGCGCCAGCAGCCAGCTCATGGGGGGGGAGGCGGGAGATACGCAGTATTTT

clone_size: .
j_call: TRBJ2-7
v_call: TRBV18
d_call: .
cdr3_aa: CASSAGNNYEQYF
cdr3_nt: TGTGCCAGCTCAGCCGGGAACAACTACGAGCAGTACTTC

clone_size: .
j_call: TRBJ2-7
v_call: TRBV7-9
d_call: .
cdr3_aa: CASRGTNPDEQYF
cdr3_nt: TGTGCCAGCAGGGGGACAAACCCGGACGAGCAGTACTTC

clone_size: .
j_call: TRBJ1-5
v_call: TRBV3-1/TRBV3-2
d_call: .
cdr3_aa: CASSQSQDQPQHF
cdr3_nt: TGTGCCAGCAGCCAGTCACAGGATCAGCCCCAGCATTTT

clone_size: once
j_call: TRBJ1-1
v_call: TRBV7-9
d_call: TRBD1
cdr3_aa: CASSLSGQVNTEAFF
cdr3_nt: TGTGCCAGCAGCTTGTCTGGACAGGTGAACACTGAAGCTTTCTTT

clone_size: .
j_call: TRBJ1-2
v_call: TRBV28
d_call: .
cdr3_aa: CASSFGVGDYGYTF
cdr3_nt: TGTGCCAGCAGTTTCGGGGTTGGCGACTATGGCTACACCTTC

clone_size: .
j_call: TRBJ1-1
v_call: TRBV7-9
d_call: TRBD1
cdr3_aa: CASSQPGQGGWTEAFF
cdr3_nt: TGTGCCAGCAGCCAACCCGGACAGGGGGGCTGGACTGAAGCTTTCTTT